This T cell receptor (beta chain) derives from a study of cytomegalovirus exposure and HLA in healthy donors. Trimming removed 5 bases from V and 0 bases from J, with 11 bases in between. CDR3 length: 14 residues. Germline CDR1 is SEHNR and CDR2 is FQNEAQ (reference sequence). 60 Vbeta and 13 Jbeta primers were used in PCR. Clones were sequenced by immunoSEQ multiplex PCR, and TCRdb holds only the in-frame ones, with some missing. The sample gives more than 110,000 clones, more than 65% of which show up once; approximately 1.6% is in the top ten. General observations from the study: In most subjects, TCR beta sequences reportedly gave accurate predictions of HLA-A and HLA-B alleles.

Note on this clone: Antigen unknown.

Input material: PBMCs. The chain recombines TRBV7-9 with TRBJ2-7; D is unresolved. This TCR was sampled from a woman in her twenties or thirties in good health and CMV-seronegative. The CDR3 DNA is TGTGCCAGCAGCACCTCTCGGAGCTCCTACGAGCAGTACTTC. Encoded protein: CASSTSRSSYEQYF.